The clone carrying this T cell receptor beta chain was seen once. CDR1 and CDR2 (germline): GTSNPN, SVGIG (reference sequence). The V and J ends lost 3 bases and 0 bases, in that order; junction bases with no gene match: 3. This CDR3 has 15 residues. This entry comes from a study of shared T cell receptors in the human thymus. Only in-frame clones appear in the TCRdb table, and some are missing; sequencing was by immunoSEQ multiplex PCR. The sample carries about 660,000 clones, over 75% recorded once. These data were also reused for a study on human thymus T cells. That paper adds: Corrective cardiac operations yielded the resected thymus tissue. Thymic and blood repertoires seemed to show skewed V and J gene use. Related research found strongly overlapping thymic repertoires in unrelated individuals.

Source material: thymocytes. This clonotype was sampled from a boy in the first two years of life with a congenital heart defect. V usage is TRBV30 and J usage is TRBJ2-2; 8 bases are shared with TRBD2. CDR3 region: CAWRGLEANTGELFF. CDR3 coding DNA: TGTGCCTGGAGGGGACTAGAGGCGAACACCGGGGAGCTGTTTTTT.